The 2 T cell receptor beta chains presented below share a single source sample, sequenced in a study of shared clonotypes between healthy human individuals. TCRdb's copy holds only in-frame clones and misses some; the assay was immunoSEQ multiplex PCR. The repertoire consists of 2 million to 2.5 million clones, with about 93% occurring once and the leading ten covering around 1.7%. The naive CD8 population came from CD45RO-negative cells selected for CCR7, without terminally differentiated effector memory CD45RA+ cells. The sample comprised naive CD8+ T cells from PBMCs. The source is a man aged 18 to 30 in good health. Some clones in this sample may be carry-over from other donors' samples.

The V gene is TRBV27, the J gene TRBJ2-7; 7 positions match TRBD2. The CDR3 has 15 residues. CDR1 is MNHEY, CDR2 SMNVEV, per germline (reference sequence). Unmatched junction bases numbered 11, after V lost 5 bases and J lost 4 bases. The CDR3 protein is CASSPPPGRGYEQYF. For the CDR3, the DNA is TGTGCCAGCAGTCCCCCCCCGGGGAGGGGTTACGAGCAGTACTTC.

The CDR3 sequence: CASSIRTGLEEQYF. DNA for the CDR3: TGTGCCAGCAGTATTAGGACAGGCCTCGAGGAGCAGTACTTC. The rearrangement joins TRBV2 to TRBJ2-7; 7 bases align to TRBD1. Looked up from germline, CDR1 is SNHLY and CDR2 is FYNNEI. Trimming cost V 5 bases and J 7 bases; bases outside gene matches: 11. This CDR3 is 14 amino acids long.